The rows below give T cell receptor beta chains drawn from one sample of a study of metastatic and nonmetastatic thyroid tumors. TCRdb reprocessed the PCR reads using MiXCR. The sample records approximately 20,000 clones, approximately 22% being singletons. Sequenced input: tumor tissue. These receptors were obtained from a male donor with papillary thyroid cancer or a benign thyroid nodule (not recorded which). Some clones in this sample may be carry-over from other donors' samples. The CDR3 runs from the conserved cysteine through the conserved F or W. D genes are given only for firm matches. Part of the rows lack a size; the others show once, few, many or a class for expanded clones.

CDR3 protein: CAIAKGNEQYF
CDR3 DNA: TGTGCCATCGCCAAGGGAAACGAGCAGTACTTC
D gene: NA
J gene: TRBJ2-7
clone size: medium-sized
V gene: TRBV27

CDR3 protein: CASSQSDRLAGATDTQYF
CDR3 DNA: TGTGCCAGCAGTCAAAGCGACCGACTAGCGGGAGCCACAGATACGCAGTATTTT
D gene: TRBD2
J gene: TRBJ2-3
clone size: many
V gene: TRBV6-1

CDR3 protein: CASSLDSGTGHYNSPLHF
CDR3 DNA: TGTGCCAGCAGCTTGGACTCCGGGACAGGGCACTATAATTCACCCCTCCACTTT
D gene: TRBD1
J gene: TRBJ1-6
clone size: many
V gene: TRBV11-2

CDR3 protein: CAISEKANYGYTF
CDR3 DNA: TGTGCCATCAGTGAGAAGGCTAACTATGGCTACACCTTC
D gene: NA
J gene: TRBJ1-2
clone size: many
V gene: TRBV10-3

CDR3 protein: CASSHSSGVQETQYF
CDR3 DNA: TGTGCCAGCAGCCACTCCTCTGGGGTCCAAGAGACCCAGTACTTC
D gene: NA
J gene: TRBJ2-5
clone size: many
V gene: TRBV27

CDR3 protein: CASTPLGVNTEAFF
CDR3 DNA: TGTGCCAGCACCCCCCTAGGTGTGAACACTGAAGCTTTCTTT
D gene: NA
J gene: TRBJ1-1
clone size: many
V gene: TRBV12-3/TRBV12-4

CDR3 protein: CASSPHAPGQGTSGANVLTF
CDR3 DNA: TGTGCCAGCAGTCCTCATGCCCCGGGACAGGGGACATCTGGGGCCAACGTCCTGACTTTC
D gene: TRBD1
J gene: TRBJ2-6
clone size: many
V gene: TRBV6-6

CDR3 protein: CASSLYGMADRNEQYF
CDR3 DNA: TGTGCCAGCAGTTTATATGGGATGGCTGACAGAAACGAGCAGTACTTC
D gene: NA
J gene: TRBJ2-7
clone size: NA
V gene: TRBV28

CDR3 protein: CASSIGSHETQYF
CDR3 DNA: TGTGCCAGTAGTATCGGGAGTCATGAGACCCAGTACTTC
D gene: NA
J gene: TRBJ2-5
clone size: few
V gene: TRBV6-2/TRBV6-3

CDR3 protein: CASSLWRNEHLF
CDR3 DNA: TGCGCCAGCAGCTTGTGGAGAAATGAGCACTTATTC
D gene: NA
J gene: TRBJ2-1
clone size: NA
V gene: TRBV5-1

CDR3 protein: CASSVTTEISGANVLTF
CDR3 DNA: TGTGCCAGCAGTGTAACGACGGAAATCTCTGGGGCCAACGTCCTGACTTTC
D gene: NA
J gene: TRBJ2-6
clone size: many
V gene: TRBV6-1

CDR3 protein: CASSEETCNEQFF
CDR3 DNA: TGTGCCAGCAGTGAGGAAACCTGCAATGAGCAGTTCTTC
D gene: NA
J gene: TRBJ2-1
clone size: few
V gene: TRBV2

CDR3 protein: CAIRSGTGVNEEYF
CDR3 DNA: TGTGCCATCAGATCCGGGACAGGAGTCAACGAGGAGTACTTC
D gene: TRBD1
J gene: TRBJ2-7
clone size: NA
V gene: TRBV10-3

CDR3 protein: CASIHRGENTEAFF
CDR3 DNA: TGTGCCAGCATCCACAGGGGAGAGAACACTGAAGCTTTCTTT
D gene: TRBD1
J gene: TRBJ1-1
clone size: many
V gene: TRBV12-3/TRBV12-4

CDR3 protein: CASSSQSSYNSPLHF
CDR3 DNA: TGTGCCAGCAGTTCGCAAAGCTCCTATAATTCACCCCTCCACTTT
D gene: NA
J gene: TRBJ1-6
clone size: many
V gene: TRBV6-5

CDR3 protein: CAISEGTGEYGYTF
CDR3 DNA: TGTGCCATCAGTGAGGGGACAGGGGAGTATGGCTACACCTTC
D gene: TRBD1
J gene: TRBJ1-2
clone size: medium-sized
V gene: TRBV10-3

CDR3 protein: CASSLGRRHDTGELFF
CDR3 DNA: TGTGCCAGCAGCTTAGGGCGCCGGCACGACACCGGGGAGCTGTTTTTT
D gene: NA
J gene: TRBJ2-2
clone size: medium-sized
V gene: TRBV11-3

CDR3 protein: CASSSGTSGPTDTQYF
CDR3 DNA: TGCGCCAGCAGCTCTGGGACTAGCGGGCCCACAGATACGCAGTATTTT
D gene: TRBD2
J gene: TRBJ2-3
clone size: many
V gene: TRBV5-1

CDR3 protein: CATSSGPYEHYF
CDR3 DNA: TGTGCCACCAGTTCAGGGCCCTACGAGCATTACTTC
D gene: NA
J gene: TRBJ2-7
clone size: NA
V gene: TRBV6-2/TRBV6-3

CDR3 protein: CASSQQIRRGRSNTGELFF
CDR3 DNA: TGCGCCAGCAGCCAGCAGATAAGGAGGGGGAGGTCGAACACCGGGGAGCTGTTTTTT
D gene: NA
J gene: TRBJ2-2
clone size: few
V gene: TRBV4-1

CDR3 protein: CASGTSGSYNEQFF
CDR3 DNA: TGTGCCAGTGGGACTAGCGGGAGCTACAATGAGCAGTTCTTC
D gene: TRBD2
J gene: TRBJ2-1
clone size: many
V gene: TRBV19

CDR3 protein: CATERAAMGLALTGYEQYF
CDR3 DNA: TGTGCCACCGAGAGGGCAGCCATGGGACTAGCGCTAACAGGCTACGAGCAGTACTTC
D gene: TRBD2
J gene: TRBJ2-7
clone size: many
V gene: TRBV2

CDR3 protein: CASSEEAGGPNEQFF
CDR3 DNA: TGTGCCAGCAGTGAAGAAGCGGGAGGGCCCAATGAGCAGTTCTTC
D gene: TRBD2
J gene: TRBJ2-1
clone size: NA
V gene: TRBV6-1

CDR3 protein: CSAITGFGNTIYF
CDR3 DNA: TGCAGTGCTATCACAGGGTTCGGAAACACCATATATTTT
D gene: NA
J gene: TRBJ1-3
clone size: many
V gene: TRBV20-1

CDR3 protein: CASSLYRASYSNQPQHF
CDR3 DNA: TGTGCCAGCAGTCTATACCGGGCGTCTTATAGCAATCAGCCCCAGCATTTT
D gene: NA
J gene: TRBJ1-5
clone size: few
V gene: TRBV28

CDR3 protein: CAWSGGLYGYTF
CDR3 DNA: TGTGCCTGGAGCGGAGGGCTCTATGGCTACACCTTC
D gene: NA
J gene: TRBJ1-2
clone size: many
V gene: TRBV30

CDR3 protein: CASTQSGRAEDTQYF
CDR3 DNA: TGTGCCAGCACGCAAAGCGGGAGGGCCGAAGATACGCAGTATTTT
D gene: TRBD2
J gene: TRBJ2-3
clone size: many
V gene: TRBV7-2

CDR3 protein: CASSGQGSSPLHF
CDR3 DNA: TGTGCCAGCAGTGGTCAGGGAAGCTCACCCCTCCACTTT
D gene: NA
J gene: TRBJ1-6
clone size: many
V gene: TRBV25-1

CDR3 protein: CASSFRDRTYNEQFF
CDR3 DNA: TGTGCCAGCAGCTTTCGGGACAGAACATACAATGAGCAGTTCTTC
D gene: TRBD1
J gene: TRBJ2-1
clone size: many
V gene: TRBV7-4

CDR3 protein: CSAISRDISNYGYTF
CDR3 DNA: TGCAGTGCAATAAGCCGGGACATCTCGAACTATGGCTACACCTTC
D gene: NA
J gene: TRBJ1-2
clone size: NA
V gene: TRBV20-1

CDR3 protein: CSAGGILYEQYF
CDR3 DNA: TGCAGTGCCGGCGGGATCCTCTACGAGCAGTACTTC
D gene: NA
J gene: TRBJ2-7
clone size: NA
V gene: TRBV20-1

CDR3 protein: CASSPPSSGSSYEQYF
CDR3 DNA: TGTGCCAGCTCACCACCGTCCAGCGGGAGCTCCTACGAGCAGTACTTC
D gene: TRBD2
J gene: TRBJ2-7
clone size: many
V gene: TRBV18

CDR3 protein: CAWRKLAGVANEQFF
CDR3 DNA: TGTGCCTGGAGAAAACTAGCGGGAGTGGCCAATGAGCAGTTCTTC
D gene: TRBD2
J gene: TRBJ2-1
clone size: medium-sized
V gene: TRBV30

CDR3 protein: CASSAGGIYNEQFF
CDR3 DNA: TGTGCCAGTTCAGCGGGGGGCATCTACAATGAGCAGTTCTTC
D gene: TRBD2
J gene: TRBJ2-1
clone size: many
V gene: TRBV5-4

CDR3 protein: CASSLGPSQTNEKLFF
CDR3 DNA: TGCGCCAGCAGCTTGGGACCCAGCCAAACTAATGAAAAACTGTTTTTT
D gene: NA
J gene: TRBJ1-4
clone size: many
V gene: TRBV5-1

CDR3 protein: CSVALVYQETQYF
CDR3 DNA: TGCAGCGTTGCCCTAGTGTACCAAGAGACCCAGTACTTC
D gene: NA
J gene: TRBJ2-5
clone size: many
V gene: TRBV29-1

CDR3 protein: CASSMSAANYEQYF
CDR3 DNA: TGTGCCAGTAGTATGTCGGCAGCCAACTACGAGCAGTACTTC
D gene: NA
J gene: TRBJ2-7
clone size: many
V gene: TRBV19

CDR3 protein: CSARDMGREYEQYF
CDR3 DNA: TGCAGTGCTAGAGATATGGGCAGGGAATACGAGCAGTACTTC
D gene: NA
J gene: TRBJ2-7
clone size: NA
V gene: TRBV20-1

CDR3 protein: CASSLGGLAGGLITDTQYF
CDR3 DNA: TGTGCCAGCAGCTTAGGGGGACTAGCGGGTGGATTAATCACAGATACGCAGTATTTT
D gene: TRBD2
J gene: TRBJ2-3
clone size: many
V gene: TRBV7-2

CDR3 protein: CSARLRTSGDSYEQYF
CDR3 DNA: TGCAGTGCTAGACTTAGGACTAGCGGCGACTCCTACGAGCAGTACTTC
D gene: TRBD2
J gene: TRBJ2-7
clone size: NA
V gene: TRBV20-1

CDR3 protein: CATSREPDYNSPLHF
CDR3 DNA: TGTGCCACCAGCAGAGAGCCGGATTATAATTCACCCCTCCACTTT
D gene: NA
J gene: TRBJ1-6
clone size: many
V gene: TRBV15

CDR3 protein: CSARDPSRADSPLHF
CDR3 DNA: TGCAGTGCTAGAGATCCCAGCAGGGCCGATTCACCCCTCCACTTT
D gene: NA
J gene: TRBJ1-6
clone size: many
V gene: TRBV20-1

CDR3 protein: CASSLGGGTYEQYF
CDR3 DNA: TGTGCCAGCAGTTTGGGGGGGGGTACCTACGAGCAGTACTTC
D gene: TRBD2
J gene: TRBJ2-7
clone size: many
V gene: TRBV27

CDR3 protein: CASGTSGGTYEQYF
CDR3 DNA: TGCGCCAGCGGGACTAGCGGGGGCACCTACGAGCAGTACTTC
D gene: TRBD2
J gene: TRBJ2-7
clone size: NA
V gene: TRBV5-1

CDR3 protein: CASSQSTGELFF
CDR3 DNA: TGTGCCAGCAGCCAAAGCACCGGGGAGCTGTTTTTT
D gene: NA
J gene: TRBJ2-2
clone size: NA
V gene: TRBV5-6

CDR3 protein: CASRWGWQETQYF
CDR3 DNA: TGTGCCAGCAGGTGGGGTTGGCAAGAGACCCAGTACTTC
D gene: NA
J gene: TRBJ2-5
clone size: many
V gene: TRBV2

CDR3 protein: CASSLQNRGPQHF
CDR3 DNA: TGTGCCAGCAGTTTGCAAAACAGAGGGCCCCAGCATTTT
D gene: NA
J gene: TRBJ1-5
clone size: many
V gene: TRBV28

CDR3 protein: CSAGGQQNTEAFF
CDR3 DNA: TGCAGTGCTGGGGGACAGCAAAACACTGAAGCTTTCTTT
D gene: TRBD1
J gene: TRBJ1-1
clone size: many
V gene: TRBV20-1

CDR3 protein: CATSDGTVQETQYF
CDR3 DNA: TGTGCCACCAGTGATGGGACAGTCCAAGAGACCCAGTACTTC
D gene: TRBD1
J gene: TRBJ2-5
clone size: many
V gene: TRBV24-1

CDR3 protein: CAWSPELGTTVSYGYTF
CDR3 DNA: TGTGCCTGGAGTCCAGAACTCGGGACAACGGTTAGCTATGGCTACACCTTC
D gene: NA
J gene: TRBJ1-2
clone size: many
V gene: TRBV30

CDR3 protein: CSAQGLASSYNEQFF
CDR3 DNA: TGCAGCGCCCAGGGACTAGCGAGCTCCTACAATGAGCAGTTCTTC
D gene: TRBD2
J gene: TRBJ2-1
clone size: many
V gene: TRBV29-1

CDR3 protein: CASSLTGLQASLTEAFF
CDR3 DNA: TGCGCCAGCAGCTTGACCGGCTTACAGGCCTCACTCACTGAAGCTTTCTTT
D gene: NA
J gene: TRBJ1-1
clone size: NA
V gene: TRBV5-1

CDR3 protein: CSAIALRTGDFYEQYF
CDR3 DNA: TGCAGTGCTATCGCACTAAGGACAGGGGACTTCTACGAGCAGTACTTC
D gene: TRBD1
J gene: TRBJ2-7
clone size: NA
V gene: TRBV20-1

CDR3 protein: CAWSVQGPDYGYTF
CDR3 DNA: TGTGCCTGGAGTGTACAGGGACCCGACTATGGCTACACCTTC
D gene: NA
J gene: TRBJ1-2
clone size: many
V gene: TRBV30

CDR3 protein: CASSFQGVYGYTF
CDR3 DNA: TGTGCCAGCAGTTTCCAGGGGGTCTATGGCTACACCTTC
D gene: TRBD1
J gene: TRBJ1-2
clone size: many
V gene: TRBV28

CDR3 protein: CASSELGLSNYGYTF
CDR3 DNA: TGTGCCAGCAGTGAACTGGGGCTCTCCAACTATGGCTACACCTTC
D gene: NA
J gene: TRBJ1-2
clone size: many
V gene: TRBV6-1

CDR3 protein: CAWRGGSLQGEQYF
CDR3 DNA: TGTGCCTGGAGGGGGGGGTCCTTGCAGGGCGAGCAGTACTTC
D gene: TRBD2
J gene: TRBJ2-7
clone size: many
V gene: TRBV30

CDR3 protein: CASSNRDRGETQYF
CDR3 DNA: TGTGCCAGCTCAAACCGGGACAGGGGAGAGACCCAGTACTTC
D gene: TRBD1
J gene: TRBJ2-5
clone size: NA
V gene: TRBV18

CDR3 protein: CASSFGLFAYEQYF
CDR3 DNA: TGTGCCAGCAGTTTTGGGCTGTTTGCCTACGAGCAGTACTTC
D gene: NA
J gene: TRBJ2-7
clone size: medium-sized
V gene: TRBV12-3/TRBV12-4